Listed here is a single T cell receptor (beta chain). The data derive from a study of OX40 agonist ivuxolimab in advanced cancers. On the study more broadly: Earlier anti-PD-1, anti-PD-L1 or anti-CTLA-4 therapy was permitted; 40% had received some.

The table came from immunoSEQ multiplex PCR; TCRdb's copy has only in-frame clones and leaves some out. The repertoire holds 40,000 to 45,000 clones, with more than 75% as singletons. The CDR3 covers 14 residues. The clonotype was recovered from an adult with an advanced solid tumor such as melanoma, head and neck, liver or kidney cancer. V usage is TRBV21-1 and J usage is TRBJ1-3; the listed D gene, TRBD1, was not tested against the DNA. TRBV21-1 is a documented pseudogene. Sequencing used CD4+ or CD8+ T cells sorted from blood, obtained in a trial of the OX40 agonist ivuxolimab. As DNA, the CDR3 is TGTGCCAGCAGCAAGGGGCCGTTGGGAAACACCATATATTTT. This translates into CASSKGPLGNTIYF.